A selection of T cell receptor beta chains follows, all from one sample in a study of T cells in Graves' hyperthyroidism and ophthalmopathy. MiXCR was run by TCRdb on the multiplex PCR reads, yielding one entry per CDR3 protein. The top ten hold 30% to 35% of the sample, which has fewer than 450,000 distinct CDR3 sequences, about 17% seen once. The sample was blood. These receptors all stem from a young woman with Graves' hyperthyroidism that later progressed to Graves' ophthalmopathy. Each CDR3 is given with its conserved first and last residue. Each record gives: D gene, J gene, clone size, V gene, CDR3 DNA, CDR3 protein. A D gene is named only where the DNA matches it firmly. Expanded clones are given a class, and other clones once, few, many or no size at all.

d_gene: .; j_gene: TRBJ2-7; abundance: many; v_gene: TRBV27; CDR3nt: TGTGCCAGCAGCCCCTTTGGGGGCGAATACGAGCAGTACTTC; CDR3aa: CASSPFGGEYEQYF
d_gene: .; j_gene: TRBJ2-3; abundance: .; v_gene: TRBV27; CDR3nt: TGTGCCAGCAGTTTTTCACAGAGCAATCAGCCCCAGTATTTT; CDR3aa: CASSFSQSNQPQYF
d_gene: TRBD1; j_gene: TRBJ2-7; abundance: .; v_gene: TRBV2; CDR3nt: TGTGCCACCAGTGATCCGGGGACAGCCTACGAGCAGTACTTC; CDR3aa: CATSDPGTAYEQYF
d_gene: TRBD2; j_gene: TRBJ2-1; abundance: once; v_gene: TRBV5-1; CDR3nt: TGCGCCAGCAGCTCCGGGACTAGCAATGAGCAGTTCTTC; CDR3aa: CASSSGTSNEQFF
d_gene: TRBD2; j_gene: TRBJ2-3; abundance: .; v_gene: TRBV12-3/TRBV12-4; CDR3nt: TGTGCCTCAACGGACACTAGCGGGGGGACTAGCACAGATACGCAGTATTTT; CDR3aa: CASTDTSGGTSTDTQYF
d_gene: TRBD1; j_gene: TRBJ2-1; abundance: once; v_gene: TRBV5-1; CDR3nt: TGCGCCAGCAGCTGGGACAGGGTCAATGAGCAGTTCTTC; CDR3aa: CASSWDRVNEQFF
d_gene: TRBD2; j_gene: TRBJ2-5; abundance: .; v_gene: TRBV7-8; CDR3nt: TGTGCCAGCAGCTTAGAGGGGCGGGGGTTACAAGAGACCCAGTACTTC; CDR3aa: CASSLEGRGLQETQYF
d_gene: TRBD2; j_gene: TRBJ2-1; abundance: .; v_gene: TRBV5-1; CDR3nt: TGCGCCAGCAGCCCGGAGGTAGCGGGAGATACTGAGCAGTTCTTC; CDR3aa: CASSPEVAGDTEQFF
d_gene: .; j_gene: TRBJ2-4; abundance: .; v_gene: TRBV7-9; CDR3nt: TGTGCCAGCAGCAATGGACAGACTTTAGCCAAAAACATTCAGTACTTC; CDR3aa: CASSNGQTLAKNIQYF
d_gene: TRBD2; j_gene: TRBJ2-2; abundance: many; v_gene: TRBV15; CDR3nt: TGTGCCACCAGCGGTTCGACTAGCGGGCTTACCGGGGAGCTGTTTTTT; CDR3aa: CATSGSTSGLTGELFF
d_gene: .; j_gene: TRBJ2-1; abundance: many; v_gene: TRBV6-1; CDR3nt: TGTGCCAGCAGTCCAACAGGGCCCCCCAATGAGCAGTTCTTC; CDR3aa: CASSPTGPPNEQFF
d_gene: .; j_gene: TRBJ2-3; abundance: many; v_gene: TRBV7-8; CDR3nt: TGTGCCAGCAGCTTAATTTTAGCGGCTAGCACAGATACGCAGTATTTT; CDR3aa: CASSLILAASTDTQYF
d_gene: .; j_gene: TRBJ2-5; abundance: many; v_gene: TRBV2; CDR3nt: TGTGCCAGCAGCCAGGGGCCGGGGATACAAGAGACCCAGTACTTC; CDR3aa: CASSQGPGIQETQYF
d_gene: .; j_gene: TRBJ2-7; abundance: few; v_gene: TRBV18; CDR3nt: TGTGCCAGCTCACCCTTAACTAGCACCCACGAGCAGTACTTC; CDR3aa: CASSPLTSTHEQYF
d_gene: .; j_gene: TRBJ2-5; abundance: .; v_gene: TRBV2; CDR3nt: TGTGCCAGCAGTGGTGGGATAGGGAATCAAGAGACCCAGTACTTC; CDR3aa: CASSGGIGNQETQYF
d_gene: .; j_gene: TRBJ2-5; abundance: .; v_gene: TRBV5-1; CDR3nt: TGCGCCAGCGGCATGGGGGCGGCGCTCCAAGAGACCCAGTACTTC; CDR3aa: CASGMGAALQETQYF
d_gene: .; j_gene: TRBJ2-1; abundance: many; v_gene: TRBV19; CDR3nt: TGTGCCAGTAGTATGGTAGGGGGAAATGAGCAGTTCTTC; CDR3aa: CASSMVGGNEQFF
d_gene: TRBD1; j_gene: TRBJ1-1; abundance: many; v_gene: TRBV6-5; CDR3nt: TGTGCCAGCAGTTACTTTCAGGGGGGGAACACTGAAGCTTTCTTT; CDR3aa: CASSYFQGGNTEAFF
d_gene: TRBD1; j_gene: TRBJ2-1; abundance: .; v_gene: TRBV6-1; CDR3nt: TGTGCCAGCTCACCACCGACCGGACAGGGACCTCGTGAGCAGTTCTTC; CDR3aa: CASSPPTGQGPREQFF
d_gene: .; j_gene: TRBJ1-1; abundance: many; v_gene: TRBV7-9; CDR3nt: TGTGCCAGCAGCGCAACGACAGAAAAGAACACTGAAGCTTTCTTT; CDR3aa: CASSATTEKNTEAFF
d_gene: TRBD2; j_gene: TRBJ2-2; abundance: many; v_gene: TRBV20-1; CDR3nt: TGCAGTGCAGGCAGGCGGGGGACGAACACCGGGGAGCTGTTTTTT; CDR3aa: CSAGRRGTNTGELFF
d_gene: .; j_gene: TRBJ1-1; abundance: .; v_gene: TRBV6-9; CDR3nt: TGTGCCAGCAGTTACGGCGGGGTAGTGAACACTGAAGCTTTCTTT; CDR3aa: CASSYGGVVNTEAFF
d_gene: TRBD2; j_gene: TRBJ2-7; abundance: many; v_gene: TRBV7-6; CDR3nt: TGTGCCAGCAGCTTAGATAGCGGGAGTTCCTACGAGCAGTACTTC; CDR3aa: CASSLDSGSSYEQYF
d_gene: .; j_gene: TRBJ2-7; abundance: few; v_gene: TRBV2; CDR3nt: TGTGCCAGCGGGGCCTCGAGCTCCTACGAGCAGTACTTC; CDR3aa: CASGASSSYEQYF
d_gene: TRBD1; j_gene: TRBJ1-1; abundance: few; v_gene: TRBV29-1; CDR3nt: TGCAGCGTCCAAGGGACAGGGGTTTATGGGAACACTGAAGCTTTCTTT; CDR3aa: CSVQGTGVYGNTEAFF
d_gene: .; j_gene: TRBJ2-2; abundance: many; v_gene: TRBV12-3/TRBV12-4; CDR3nt: TGTGCCAGCAGTTTAAGGGCCGGGGAGCTGTTTTTT; CDR3aa: CASSLRAGELFF
d_gene: .; j_gene: TRBJ1-1; abundance: few; v_gene: TRBV19; CDR3nt: TGTGCCAGTAGTATCTTACAGGGAGGGACTGAAGCTTTCTTT; CDR3aa: CASSILQGGTEAFF
d_gene: TRBD1; j_gene: TRBJ2-7; abundance: many; v_gene: TRBV2; CDR3nt: TGTGCCAGCAGCTTCGACAGGGGGCAGGACGAGCAGTACTTC; CDR3aa: CASSFDRGQDEQYF